This T cell receptor beta chain originates from a study of shared T cell receptors in the human thymus. Generated by immunoSEQ multiplex PCR, the TCRdb table keeps only in-frame clones and is missing some. The data contain over 450,000 clones, roughly 74% of them singletons. This clone was counted a single time. The CDR3 runs 15 residues. This sample was shared with a second study, whose subject was human thymus T cells. Turning to that study: Donation was from healthy Finnish infants who were having corrective surgery that addressed congenital heart defects. Thymic samples were excised during corrective heart operations.

Material for sequencing was thymocytes. The source is a boy in the first two years of life with a congenital heart defect. This sequence joins TRBV12-2 and TRBJ1-1; the tabulated D call, TRBD1, remains unverified against the DNA. TRBV12-2 is reported as a pseudogene. CDR3 sequence reads: CASPAGADWNTEAFF. CDR3 bases: TGTGCAAGTCCCGCTGGGGCGGATTGGAACACTGAAGCTTTCTTT.